These 21 T cell receptor beta chains came from one sample sequenced in a study of cytotoxic CD8 clonotypes in ibrutinib-treated CLL. Assay: immunoSEQ multiplex PCR; the TCRdb copy retains only in-frame clones and omits some. The table includes about 140,000 clones, around 93% detected once. This sample comprised PBMCs, obtained after 12 months of ibrutinib treatment. The receptors stem from a human donor with chronic lymphocytic leukemia.

This chain uses TRBV2 with TRBJ2-5, with 8 nucleotides matching TRBD1. This CDR3 is built from 12 residues. Unmatched junction bases numbered 2, after V lost 6 bases and J lost 5 bases. Per germline, CDR1 SNHLY and CDR2 FYNNEI. The CDR3 region has the DNA TGTGCCAGCAGACAGGGGGGCGAGACCCAGTACTTC. It translates to CASRQGGETQYF.

The chain links TRBV6-5 to TRBJ2-7; D is perhaps TRBD1 or TRBD2 (5 bases each). The germline V gene has CDR1 MNHEY and CDR2 SVGAGI. V gave up 6 bases and J gave up 3 bases, with 12 bases separating them. This CDR3 contains 13 residues. CDR3 sequence reads: CASRGDPLYEQYF. The CDR3 DNA sequence: TGTGCCAGCAGGGGGGACCCCCTCTACGAGCAGTACTTC.

This rearrangement joins TRBV7-3 to TRBJ2-3, with D possibly being TRBD1 or TRBD2 (6 bases each). CDR1 SGHTA and CDR2 FQGTGA come from the germline V gene. This CDR3 is built from 19 residues. With 0 bases removed from V and 5 bases from J, the gap between germline ends came to 24 bases. CDR3 nucleotide sequence: TGTGCCAGCAGCTTAACACAGGGCGGAAGGGGGAGGTTACAAGATACGCAGTATTTT. It yields the protein CASSLTQGGRGRLQDTQYF.

This clone was counted a few times. V is TRBV4-2 and J is TRBJ1-1; D not resolved. Germline assignment: CDR1 LGHNA and CDR2 YNFKEQ. V was shortened by 1 base and J by 6 bases, with 9 bases between the two germline ends. This CDR3 is built from 13 residues. This CDR3 reads CASSQGAGPEAFF. CDR3 sequence (DNA): TGTGCCAGCAGCCAAGGAGCTGGCCCTGAAGCTTTCTTT.

The CDR3 here is CASSLSAEAKNIQYF. The DNA of the CDR3 is TGTGCCAGCAGCCTCTCCGCTGAGGCCAAAAACATTCAGTACTTC. The rearrangement joins TRBV7-9 to TRBJ2-4, with D hard to call. Germline V gene data show CDR1 as SEHNR and CDR2 as FQNEAQ (reference sequence). The CDR3 length is 15 residues. V lost 5 bases and J 1 base, leaving 12 bases between the germline ends.

Only a few counts were recorded for this clone. CDR3 bases: TGTGCCAGTATGGGCGGGGTTTACAATGAGCAGTTCTTC. Translation: CASMGGVYNEQFF. The J gene is TRBJ2-1, the V gene TRBV19; the D gene is possibly TRBD2 (6 bases). The CDR3 has 13 amino acids. The ends were cut back, 7 bases at V and 4 bases at J, with 11 bases in the middle. Germline V CDR1 and CDR2: LNHDA, SQIVND (reference sequence).

The chain employs TRBV27 and TRBJ2-1; 9 bases line up with TRBD2. This CDR3 region has 15 residues. The germline V gene has CDR1 MNHEY and CDR2 SMNVEV (reference sequence). After removal of 6 bases from V and 4 bases from J, the junction contained 7 bases not matched to a gene. CDR3 residues: CASRKAGGGYNEQFF. For the CDR3, the DNA is TGTGCCAGCAGAAAAGCGGGAGGCGGGTACAATGAGCAGTTCTTC.

The genes are TRBV4-3 and TRBJ1-5; D uncertain. V was shortened by 1 base and J by 4 bases, with 17 bases between the two germline ends. CDR3 length equals 17 residues. Per the germline V gene, CDR1 is LGHNA and CDR2 is YSLEER. The CDR3 DNA is TGCGCCAGCAGCCAAGGAAGTGGCGCCTGGGAAAATCAGCCCCAGCATTTT. This encodes CASSQGSGAWENQPQHF.

This chain connects TRBV9 to TRBJ1-1; possible D gene TRBD1, 5 bases. The germline gives CDR1 SGDLS, CDR2 YYNGEE. Trimming took 0 bases from V and 0 from J, leaving 12 bases between them. This CDR3 has 16 residues. CDR3 nucleotides: TGTGCCAGCAGCGTAGCGGGACGTCACATGAACACTGAAGCTTTCTTT. Encoded protein: CASSVAGRHMNTEAFF. The entire variable domain, with the rest obtained from reference TRBV9 and TRBJ1-1, is as follows: DSGVTQTPKHLITATGQRVTLRCSPRSGDLSVYWYQQSLDQGLQFLIQYYNGEERAKGNILERFSAQQFPDLHSELNLSSLELGDSALYFCASSVAGRHMNTEAFFGQGTRLTVV.

The V call is TRBV11-3, the J call TRBJ2-7; D gene uncertain. The CDR3 is 13 residues long. Germline lookup yields CDR1 SGHNT and CDR2 YENEEA. The V end was cut by 0 bases, the J end by 7 bases, with 10 bases between. The chain's CDR3 is CASSLEVDREQYF. The CDR3 DNA follows: TGTGCCAGCAGCTTAGAGGTCGATCGGGAGCAGTACTTC. Full variable domain (missing parts from reference TRBV11-3 and TRBJ2-7): EAGVVQSPRYKIIEKKQPVAFWCNPISGHNTLYWYLQNLGQGPELLIRYENEEAVDDSQLPKDRFSAERLKGVDSTLKIQPAELGDSAVYLCASSLEVDREQYFGPGTRLTVT.

The V and J genes are TRBV4-2 and TRBJ2-1; 11 bases line up with TRBD1. The V gene end was trimmed by 0 bases and the J gene end by 4 bases; junction bases not matched to a gene: 2. The CDR3 runs 16 residues. CDR1 and CDR2 (germline): LGHNA, YNFKEQ. The chain's CDR3 is CASSQDWDRGYNEQFF. The CDR3 coding sequence is TGTGCCAGCAGCCAAGATTGGGACAGGGGGTACAATGAGCAGTTCTTC.

CDR3: CASRTDGQETQYF. The CDR3 nucleotides read TGTGCCAGCAGAACGGACGGACAAGAGACCCAGTACTTC. The V gene is TRBV6-5, the J gene TRBJ2-5; D is unresolved. The CDR3 spans 13 residues. The V and J ends lost 6 bases and 2 bases respectively, with 10 bases between them. Germline V gives CDR1 MNHEY, CDR2 SVGAGI.

The chain links TRBV28 to TRBJ1-5; D is unresolved. The length of the CDR3 is 18 residues. Germline loops: CDR1 MDHEN, CDR2 SYDVKM. The V end lost 5 bases, the J end lost 6 bases, and 26 bases lay between the germline ends. The CDR3 here is CASSLINFYGVRAQPQHF. CDR3 coding DNA: TGTGCCAGCAGTCTCATTAATTTCTATGGGGTTAGGGCTCAGCCCCAGCATTTT.

Only one count was recorded for this clone. The V call is TRBV27, the J call TRBJ2-5; TRBD1 is a possible D gene (6 bases). Germline assignment: CDR1 MNHEY and CDR2 SMNVEV (reference sequence). CDR3 length: 14 residues. Trimming removed 5 bases at V and 7 bases at J, with 17 bases between. The CDR3 here is CASSHPAIRGTQYF. The CDR3 nucleotides read TGTGCCAGCAGTCACCCAGCGATCAGGGGGACCCAGTACTTC.

The rearrangement uses TRBV27 and TRBJ1-5; unclear D gene. Between the trimmed V and J ends, which lost 7 bases and 0 bases, there was a span of 10 bases. The CDR3 consists of 14 residues. Germline CDR1 MNHEY, CDR2 SMNVEV (reference sequence). CDR3 nucleotide sequence: TGTGCCAGCACCCCAGCCTATAGCAATCAGCCCCAGCATTTT. Amino acid sequence: CASTPAYSNQPQHF.

The chain joins TRBV9 to TRBJ2-1; D possibly corresponds to TRBD2 (5 bases). The V gene's germline CDR1 is SGDLS and CDR2 YYNGEE. Trimming pared 3 bases from V and 12 bases from J, leaving 25 bases between. The CDR3 spans 16 residues. This CDR3 is CASSANAGGPSSGQFF. In DNA, the CDR3 is TGTGCCAGCAGCGCCAACGCGGGCGGGCCCTCTTCCGGGCAGTTCTTC.

The chain is built from TRBV9 and TRBJ1-2, with D possibly TRBD1 on 5 matching bases. V lost 7 bases to trimming and J lost 3 bases, with 25 bases between them. Germline V CDR1 and CDR2: SGDLS, YYNGEE. The CDR3 is 17 amino acids. The CDR3 DNA follows: TGTGCCAGCTCGCGACTGGAACAGGTAACGCGGGACTATGGCTACACCTTC. Translated: CASSRLEQVTRDYGYTF.

CDR3 in amino acids: CATKTSWAKNIQYF. DNA for the CDR3: TGTGCCACCAAGACTAGCTGGGCCAAAAACATTCAGTACTTC. The J gene is TRBJ2-4, the V gene TRBV6-5; 7 bases agree with TRBD2. Germline trimming cut 10 bases from V and 1 base from J; bases unmatched to any gene: 7. This CDR3 spans 14 amino acids. CDR1 is MNHEY and CDR2 is SVGAGI in the germline V gene.

The genes are TRBV19 and TRBJ1-5; D remains ambiguous. V was pared by 5 bases and J by 7 bases, with 15 bases between. Germline V gene data show CDR1 as LNHDA and CDR2 as SQIVND (reference sequence). This CDR3 comprises 14 residues. The CDR3, as DNA: TGTGCCAGTAGTCAGAGTCTTACCGGGCAGCCCCAGCATTTT. It specifies CASSQSLTGQPQHF.

This chain uses TRBV28 with TRBJ2-5; D possibly corresponds to TRBD1 (5 bases). CDR1 is MDHEN, CDR2 SYDVKM, per germline. The CDR3 loop spans 14 amino acids. Trimming took off 5 bases at V and 0 bases at J, with 10 bases between the two ends. DNA for the CDR3: TGTGCCAGCAGTATGCTGACAGACCAAGAGACCCAGTACTTC. It encodes CASSMLTDQETQYF.

J is TRBJ2-4 and V is TRBV2; 8 bases are a match to TRBD1. There are 19 residues in the CDR3. Germline assignment: CDR1 SNHLY and CDR2 FYNNEI. The trim removed 6 bases at V and 1 base at J, leaving 17 bases unmatched. In nucleotides, the CDR3 is TGTGCCAGCAGCGCAGAGGGACAGGTCTTTCTTTTGGCCAAAAACATTCAGTACTTC. It codes for CASSAEGQVFLLAKNIQYF.